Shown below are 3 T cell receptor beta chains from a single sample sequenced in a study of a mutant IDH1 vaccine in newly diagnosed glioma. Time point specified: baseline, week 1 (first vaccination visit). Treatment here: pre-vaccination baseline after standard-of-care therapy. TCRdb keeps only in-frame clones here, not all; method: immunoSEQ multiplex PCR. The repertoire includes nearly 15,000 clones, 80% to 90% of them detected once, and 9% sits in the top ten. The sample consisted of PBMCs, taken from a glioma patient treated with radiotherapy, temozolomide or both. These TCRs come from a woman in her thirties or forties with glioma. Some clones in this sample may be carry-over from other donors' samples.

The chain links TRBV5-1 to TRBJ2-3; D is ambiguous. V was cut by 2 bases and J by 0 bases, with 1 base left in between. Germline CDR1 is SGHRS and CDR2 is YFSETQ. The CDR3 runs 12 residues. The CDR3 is CASSFSTDTQYF. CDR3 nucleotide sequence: TGCGCCAGCAGCTTTAGCACAGATACGCAGTATTTT.

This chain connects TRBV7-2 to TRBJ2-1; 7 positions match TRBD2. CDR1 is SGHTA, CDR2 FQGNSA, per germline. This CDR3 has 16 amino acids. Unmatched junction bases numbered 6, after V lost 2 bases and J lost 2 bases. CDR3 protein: CASSLTLAGTYNEQFF. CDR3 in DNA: TGTGCCAGCAGCTTAACGTTAGCGGGTACCTACAATGAGCAGTTCTTC.

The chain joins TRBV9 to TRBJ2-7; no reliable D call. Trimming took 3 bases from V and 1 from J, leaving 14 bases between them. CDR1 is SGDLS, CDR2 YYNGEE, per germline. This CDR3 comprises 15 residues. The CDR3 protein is CASSASRASSYEQYF. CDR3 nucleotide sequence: TGTGCCAGCAGCGCCAGCCGGGCATCGTCCTACGAGCAGTACTTC.